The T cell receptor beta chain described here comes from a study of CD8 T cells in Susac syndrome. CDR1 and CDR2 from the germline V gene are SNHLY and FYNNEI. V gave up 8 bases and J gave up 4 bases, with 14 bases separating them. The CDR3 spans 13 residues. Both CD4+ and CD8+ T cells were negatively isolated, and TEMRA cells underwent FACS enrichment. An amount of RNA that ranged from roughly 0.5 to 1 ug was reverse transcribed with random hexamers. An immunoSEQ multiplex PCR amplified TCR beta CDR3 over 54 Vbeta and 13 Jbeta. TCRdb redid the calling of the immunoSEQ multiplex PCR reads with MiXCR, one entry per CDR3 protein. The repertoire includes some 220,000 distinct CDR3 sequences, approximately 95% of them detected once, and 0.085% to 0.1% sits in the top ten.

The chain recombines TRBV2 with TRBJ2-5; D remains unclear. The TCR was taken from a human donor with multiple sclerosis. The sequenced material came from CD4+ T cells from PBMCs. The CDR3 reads CASLPPVRETQYF. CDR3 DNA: TGTGCCAGCCTTCCGCCCGTCAGAGAGACCCAGTACTTC.